The rows below give T cell receptor beta chains drawn from one sample of a study of control samples from healthy donors and cancer patients. Clones were sequenced by immunoSEQ multiplex PCR, and TCRdb holds only the in-frame ones, with some missing. Altogether just over 150,000 clones are present, 90% to 95% being singletons, with the ten largest covering under 8.5%. The sample was blood. Receptors were obtained from a woman between 40 and 55 years old in good health. CDR3s include the opening cysteine and the closing phenylalanine or tryptophan. The order of the fields is clone size, D gene, J gene, V gene, CDR3 DNA, CDR3 protein. D genes are given only for firm matches. Only part of the rows carry a size: once, few, many, or a class if the clone is expanded.

clone size: once; D gene: .; J gene: TRBJ1-3; V gene: TRBV5-6; CDR3 DNA: TGTGCCAGCACCTTGTATAGCTCTGGAAACACCATATATTTT; CDR3 protein: CASTLYSSGNTIYF
clone size: .; D gene: TRBD1; J gene: TRBJ2-5; V gene: TRBV9; CDR3 DNA: TGTGCCAGCAGCTTTCGGGACAGTCGGGAGACCCAGTACTTC; CDR3 protein: CASSFRDSRETQYF
clone size: .; D gene: .; J gene: TRBJ1-2; V gene: TRBV6-5; CDR3 DNA: TGTGCCAGCAGCCGACGACAGAACTATGGCTACACCTTC; CDR3 protein: CASSRRQNYGYTF
clone size: few; D gene: .; J gene: TRBJ1-2; V gene: TRBV6-5; CDR3 DNA: TGTGCCAGCAGTTACCGGACAAATAACTATGGCTACACCTTC; CDR3 protein: CASSYRTNNYGYTF
clone size: .; D gene: TRBD1; J gene: TRBJ1-2; V gene: TRBV19; CDR3 DNA: TGTGCCAGTAACGCAGGGGGAGTCAGGTATGGCTACACCTTC; CDR3 protein: CASNAGGVRYGYTF
clone size: .; D gene: TRBD1; J gene: TRBJ1-5; V gene: TRBV19; CDR3 DNA: TGTGCCAGTAGTCCTCGGACAGGGGACAATCAGCCCCAGCATTTT; CDR3 protein: CASSPRTGDNQPQHF
clone size: .; D gene: .; J gene: TRBJ1-3; V gene: TRBV10-3; CDR3 DNA: TGTGCCATCAGTACAGCTTACTCTGGAAACACCATATATTTT; CDR3 protein: CAISTAYSGNTIYF
clone size: .; D gene: .; J gene: TRBJ2-7; V gene: TRBV3-1/TRBV3-2; CDR3 DNA: TGTGCCAGCAGCCAAGCCTCAGGGGAGGAATACTTC; CDR3 protein: CASSQASGEEYF
clone size: .; D gene: .; J gene: TRBJ2-5; V gene: TRBV29-1; CDR3 DNA: TGCAGCGTACAACCTAGGACAGTTGGGGAGACCCAGTACTTC; CDR3 protein: CSVQPRTVGETQYF
clone size: .; D gene: .; J gene: TRBJ1-1; V gene: TRBV7-9; CDR3 DNA: TGTGCCAGCAGCCAGACGACAGGAAGCACTGAAGCTTTCTTT; CDR3 protein: CASSQTTGSTEAFF
clone size: .; D gene: TRBD2; J gene: TRBJ2-3; V gene: TRBV11-1; CDR3 DNA: TGTGCCAGCAGCGGACTAGCGGGGTCAGATACGCAGTATTTT; CDR3 protein: CASSGLAGSDTQYF
clone size: .; D gene: .; J gene: TRBJ1-2; V gene: TRBV4-3; CDR3 DNA: TGCGCCAGCAGCCAAGCCTGGGGGGGGACCCAGTATGGCTACACCTTC; CDR3 protein: CASSQAWGGTQYGYTF
clone size: .; D gene: TRBD1; J gene: TRBJ1-1; V gene: TRBV4-2; CDR3 DNA: TGTGCCAGCAGCCAACCGGACAGGGACAGCCCTGAAGCTTTCTTT; CDR3 protein: CASSQPDRDSPEAFF
clone size: .; D gene: TRBD1; J gene: TRBJ2-6; V gene: TRBV19; CDR3 DNA: TGTGCCATCGGCACAGGGGGTGGGTCTGGGGCCAACGTCCTGACTTTC; CDR3 protein: CAIGTGGGSGANVLTF
clone size: .; D gene: .; J gene: TRBJ1-6; V gene: TRBV27; CDR3 DNA: TGTGCCACCTCAAAGGACCGTAGCTCCTATAATTCACCCCTCCACTTT; CDR3 protein: CATSKDRSSYNSPLHF
clone size: once; D gene: .; J gene: TRBJ1-5; V gene: TRBV4-2; CDR3 DNA: TGTGCCAGCAGCCAAGATACCGCCAGGAGCAATCAGCCCCAGCATTTT; CDR3 protein: CASSQDTARSNQPQHF
clone size: .; D gene: .; J gene: TRBJ1-1; V gene: TRBV27; CDR3 DNA: TGTGCCAGCAGTTTTGTTGGGGCGGGGGCTGAAGCTTTCTTT; CDR3 protein: CASSFVGAGAEAFF
clone size: once; D gene: .; J gene: TRBJ2-5; V gene: TRBV7-8; CDR3 DNA: TGTGCCAGCAGCTTAGCTTACATCCAAGAGACCCAGTACTTC; CDR3 protein: CASSLAYIQETQYF
clone size: .; D gene: .; J gene: TRBJ2-3; V gene: TRBV5-1; CDR3 DNA: TGCGCCAGCAGCTTCCAGGGCGGGGAAGGAGATACGCAGTATTTT; CDR3 protein: CASSFQGGEGDTQYF
clone size: .; D gene: .; J gene: TRBJ2-7; V gene: TRBV4-3; CDR3 DNA: TGCGCCAGCAGCCAAGAACGAGGGGAAGCTTACGAGCAGTACTTC; CDR3 protein: CASSQERGEAYEQYF
clone size: .; D gene: .; J gene: TRBJ1-5; V gene: TRBV5-8; CDR3 DNA: TGTGCCAGCAGCTTGAGACAGGGCAATCAGCCCCAGCATTTT; CDR3 protein: CASSLRQGNQPQHF
clone size: .; D gene: .; J gene: TRBJ2-3; V gene: TRBV29-1; CDR3 DNA: TGCAGCGTCCGGGGGCCCGCCACAGATACGCAGTATTTT; CDR3 protein: CSVRGPATDTQYF
clone size: .; D gene: .; J gene: TRBJ2-4; V gene: TRBV5-1; CDR3 DNA: TGCGCCAGCAGCCGGGACCCCACCAAAAACATTCAGTACTTC; CDR3 protein: CASSRDPTKNIQYF
clone size: .; D gene: TRBD2; J gene: TRBJ2-1; V gene: TRBV9; CDR3 DNA: TGTGCCAGCACTGCTCTGGGACTAGCGGGTGATGAGCAGTTCTTC; CDR3 protein: CASTALGLAGDEQFF
clone size: .; D gene: .; J gene: TRBJ2-7; V gene: TRBV30; CDR3 DNA: TGTGCCTGGTCAACAGAGGCCTACGAGCAGTACTTC; CDR3 protein: CAWSTEAYEQYF
clone size: .; D gene: TRBD1; J gene: TRBJ2-2; V gene: TRBV5-6; CDR3 DNA: TGTGCCAGCAGCTTGCAGGACAGGGACATTTACACCGGGGAGCTGTTTTTT; CDR3 protein: CASSLQDRDIYTGELFF
clone size: .; D gene: .; J gene: TRBJ1-1; V gene: TRBV10-3; CDR3 DNA: TGTGCCATCAGGGAAGGACAGTTGAACACTGAAGCTTTCTTT; CDR3 protein: CAIREGQLNTEAFF
clone size: .; D gene: .; J gene: TRBJ2-1; V gene: TRBV12-3/TRBV12-4; CDR3 DNA: TGTGCCAGCAGTTTGGACACCTACAATGAGCAGTTCTTC; CDR3 protein: CASSLDTYNEQFF
clone size: .; D gene: .; J gene: TRBJ1-1; V gene: TRBV6-2/TRBV6-3; CDR3 DNA: TGTGCCAGCAGTTACCCGGAGGGACAGAACACTGAAGCTTTCTTT; CDR3 protein: CASSYPEGQNTEAFF
clone size: .; D gene: .; J gene: TRBJ1-5; V gene: TRBV28; CDR3 DNA: TGTGCCAGCAGTTTAAGCTTTTCCAATCAGCCCCAGCATTTT; CDR3 protein: CASSLSFSNQPQHF
clone size: .; D gene: TRBD1; J gene: TRBJ2-6; V gene: TRBV5-4; CDR3 DNA: TGTGCGGGGACAGCGTCTGGGGCCAACGTCCTGACTTTC; CDR3 protein: CAGTASGANVLTF
clone size: .; D gene: TRBD2; J gene: TRBJ2-7; V gene: TRBV7-9; CDR3 DNA: TGTGCCAGCTATGGTAGCGGGAGCTACGAGCAGTACTTC; CDR3 protein: CASYGSGSYEQYF
clone size: .; D gene: .; J gene: TRBJ2-7; V gene: TRBV5-4; CDR3 DNA: TGTGCCAGCAGCGGGCAGGGGGGCCCCTACGAGCAGTACTTC; CDR3 protein: CASSGQGGPYEQYF